This TCR beta chain comes out of a study of shared clonotypes between healthy human individuals. Findings of the study overall: Generally, estimated richness proved larger in naive subsets than it did in memory subsets. Sample collection involved blood only; tissue repertoires are likely different. Deeper or shallower sequencing was expected to change how clonotypes are shared among donors. When naive CD4 clonotypes were compared across a few donors, 4% to 5.5% were shared.

Repertoires were generated with immunoSEQ multiplex PCR, while TCRdb's copy carries only in-frame clones and drops some. Of 600,000 or so clones listed, approximately 95% are singletons. Comment on this clone: Antigen: not known.

The naive CD8 subset, CD45RO-negative cells positively selected for CCR7, excluded terminally differentiated effector memory CD45RA+ cells. Per germline, CDR1 SEHNR and CDR2 FQNEAQ (reference sequence). This CDR3 spans 16 amino acids. V trimming: 4 bases; J trimming: 4 bases; junction bases outside the gene matches: 7. The TCR comes from a woman aged 25 to 39 in good health. The rearrangement joins TRBV7-9 to TRBJ2-5; 12 nucleotides match TRBD2. The sample was naive CD8+ T cells sorted from blood. The CDR3 region has the DNA TGTGCCAGCAGCTCCGCTAGCGGGAGGGCCTCAGAGACCCAGTACTTC. It codes for CASSSASGRASETQYF.